This T cell receptor beta chain was captured in a study of T-cell reconstitution after alpha-beta-depleted transplantation in children. Preparation of the TCRbeta library was carried out with unique molecular identifiers. Each CDR3 protein is one row after TCRdb ran MiXCR on the PCR reads. In the table there are over 200,000 distinct CDR3 sequences, about 9.5% of which are singletons. Germline V gene lookup returns CDR1 DFQATT and CDR2 SNEGSKA (reference sequence). V was trimmed by 5 bases and J by 4 bases, leaving 12 bases between them. CDR3 length: 12 residues. The input for sequencing was PBMCs from the stem cell graft donor, taken from the stem cell graft. V gene TRBV20-1 combines with J gene TRBJ2-7; weak D call: TRBD2 (5 bases). This receptor was identified in a human donor who donated a stem cell graft to a child with acute lymphoblastic leukemia. The CDR3 protein is CSASRRRYEQYF. The CDR3 region has the DNA TGCAGTGCTTCTCGTCGGAGGTACGAGCAGTACTTC.